This TCR beta chain was observed in a study of cytomegalovirus exposure and HLA in healthy donors. Study-level points and caveats: Owing to their indistinguishability, certain V segments, notably TRBV6-2 and TRBV6-3, were excluded. Sequencing depth roughly uniform across donors was assumed in presence/absence analyses. Later analysis suggested most CMV-associated TCR beta chains were HLA-restricted. Analysis was carried out at a later point, and it linked a missense DCLRE1C variant to TCR beta V- and J-gene trimming.

This clone was counted a few times. No antigen is known for it. PCR involved 60 Vbeta and 13 Jbeta primers. The data were produced by immunoSEQ multiplex PCR, yet TCRdb's version contains in-frame clones alone and is incomplete. The sample lists about 180,000 clones; about four fifths were seen once. The CDR3 is 15 amino acids. After removal of 5 bases from V and 4 bases from J, the junction contained 4 bases not matched to a gene. In germline, CDR1 is SEHNR, CDR2 FQNEAQ (reference sequence). The sample taken for sequencing was PBMCs. The chain employs TRBV7-9 and TRBJ1-4, with 10 bases lining up with TRBD1. The TCR comes from a man aged 25-45 years in good health and CMV-seropositive. CDR3 in DNA: TGTGCCAGCAGCACCGGGACAGGGGTTAATGAAAAACTGTTTTTT. The encoded protein is CASSTGTGVNEKLFF. The variable domain in full, with the rest retrieved from reference TRBV7-9 and TRBJ1-4, is DTGVSQNPRHKITKRGQNVTFRCDPISEHNRLYWYRQTLGQGPEFLTYFQNEAQLEKSRLLSDRFSAERPKGSFSTLEIQRTEQGDSAMYLCASSTGTGVNEKLFFGSGTQLSVL.